Each of the 27 T cell receptor beta chains below was sequenced from the same sample in a study of cytomegalovirus exposure and HLA in healthy donors. A multiplex PCR was run with 60 Vbeta primers and 13 Jbeta primers. The assay was immunoSEQ multiplex PCR, and TCRdb's table has in-frame clones only and misses some. Its table records 130,000 to 150,000 clones. Sequences were obtained from PBMCs. These receptors came from a man in his forties or fifties in good health and CMV-seronegative.

The CDR3 reads CASSADRGIGELFF. DNA for the CDR3: TGTGCCAGTAGTGCAGACAGGGGGATCGGGGAGCTGTTTTTT. The chain is built from TRBV19 and TRBJ2-2; 9 bases fit TRBD1. Per the germline V gene, CDR1 is LNHDA and CDR2 is SQIVND (reference sequence). Trimming at V came to 5 bases and at J to 7 bases, leaving 5 bases not matched to a gene. The CDR3 totals 14 residues.

V and J are TRBV5-1 and TRBJ2-2; 7 bases fit TRBD1. The germline V gene has CDR1 SGHRS and CDR2 YFSETQ. V was clipped by 1 base and J by 4 bases; unmatched bases: 10. The length of the CDR3 is 17 residues. CDR3 bases: TGCGCCAGCAGCTTGCTGAAACCGGGACAGAGCACCGGGGAGCTGTTTTTT. Translated: CASSLLKPGQSTGELFF.

CDR3 sequence reads: CASSSVRNTQYF. CDR3 in DNA: TGCGCCAGCAGCTCCGTGAGAAATACGCAGTATTTT. The chain joins TRBV5-1 to TRBJ2-3; no firm D call. This CDR3 has 12 residues. Trimming took 3 bases from V and 7 from J, leaving 9 bases between them. Germline V CDR1 and CDR2: SGHRS, YFSETQ. The full variable domain, its missing parts supplied by reference TRBV5-1 and TRBJ2-3, is KAGVTQTPRYLIKTRGQQVTLSCSPISGHRSVSWYQQTPGQGLQFLFEYFSETQRNKGNFPGRFSGRQFSNSRSEMNVSTLELGDSALYLCASSSVRNTQYFGPGTRLTVL.

The rearrangement joins TRBV18 to TRBJ1-6; the D gene is possibly TRBD1 (5 bases). V lost 3 bases and J lost 1, with 10 bases in between. The germline V gene has CDR1 KGHSH and CDR2 LQKENI. The length of the CDR3 is 16 residues. CDR3 bases: TGTGCCAGCTCACCTTGGGGGGGGTCCTATAATTCACCCCTCCACTTT. As protein: CASSPWGGSYNSPLHF.

The CDR3 bases are TGTGCCAGCAGCACCGAGCAGGGGAGCAATCAGCCCCAGCATTTT. Translation gives CASSTEQGSNQPQHF. J is TRBJ1-5 and V is TRBV5-4; maybe TRBD1 (6 bases). The germline gives CDR1 SGHNT, CDR2 YYREEE (reference sequence). V was pared by 4 bases and J by 1 base, with 12 bases between. CDR3 size: 15 residues.

The genes are TRBV7-2 and TRBJ1-1; the D is unclear. Germline V gene sequence: CDR1 SGHTA, CDR2 FQGNSA. CDR3 length: 13 amino acids. Trimming shortened V by 5 bases and J by 8 bases, and 15 bases separated the two germline ends. The CDR3 region has the DNA TGTGCCAGCAGCGTAAACGGGGTAACCGAAGCTTTCTTT. Amino acid sequence: CASSVNGVTEAFF.

V is TRBV6-6 and J is TRBJ1-2, with 7 positions matching TRBD1. Germline V lookup: CDR1 MNHNY, CDR2 SVGAGI (reference sequence). CDR3 size: 16 residues. V shed 0 bases, J shed 3 bases, and the junction held 7 bases outside the gene matches. For the CDR3, the DNA is TGTGCCAGCAGTTACTCCGGGACAGCCGGGGACTATGGCTACACCTTC. Encoded protein: CASSYSGTAGDYGYTF.

The chain joins TRBV6-5 to TRBJ1-2, with 9 bases lining up with TRBD1. Trimming took 5 bases from V and 8 from J; bases not matched to a gene: 6. Germline V lookup: CDR1 MNHEY, CDR2 SVGAGI. The CDR3 consists of 13 residues. The CDR3 DNA is TGTGCCAGCAGTAGGACAGGGGCAGTGGGCTACACCTTC. Amino acids: CASSRTGAVGYTF.

The J gene is TRBJ2-3, the V gene TRBV29-1; TRBD1 aligns across 8 bases. CDR3 size: 15 residues. Trimming removed 0 bases from V and 3 bases from J; junction bases left unmatched: 5. CDR1 and CDR2 (germline): SQVTM, ANQGSEA. For the CDR3, the DNA is TGCAGCGTTGAAGAGGGAGACAGGGGAACAGATACGCAGTATTTT. Translation gives CSVEEGDRGTDTQYF.

This chain joins TRBV5-1 and TRBJ1-6, with 7 bases matching TRBD1. This CDR3 spans 16 amino acids. CDR1 and CDR2 from the germline V gene are SGHRS and YFSETQ. J lost 7 bases, V lost 3 bases, and 10 bases had no gene match. CDR3 coding DNA: TGCGCCAGCAGCTCAACAGGGGTCCAGACGAATTCACCCCTCCACTTT. Its translation is CASSSTGVQTNSPLHF.

V usage is TRBV2 and J usage is TRBJ2-7; the match to TRBD2 covers 14 bases. Germline CDR1 SNHLY, CDR2 FYNNEI. The CDR3 has 16 residues. Trimming took 5 bases from V and 6 from J; bases not matched to a gene: 9. CDR3 sequence: CASSWTSGGPSAEQYF. For the CDR3, the DNA is TGTGCCAGCAGTTGGACTAGCGGGGGGCCTTCGGCCGAGCAGTACTTC.

This chain connects TRBV10-1 to TRBJ1-5; 8 nucleotides agree with TRBD1. There are 19 residues in the CDR3. After removal of 1 base from V and 2 bases from J, the junction contained 13 bases not matched to a gene. Germline-derived CDR1 and CDR2 are WNHNN and SYGVQD (reference sequence). CDR3 sequence: CASSEFRQGARLGNQPQHF. The CDR3, as DNA: TGCGCCAGCAGTGAGTTTAGGCAGGGGGCGCGGTTGGGCAATCAGCCCCAGCATTTT.

V and J are TRBV19 and TRBJ2-2, with 9 bases matching TRBD1. Germline V gene data show CDR1 as LNHDA and CDR2 as SQIVND (reference sequence). V lost 3 bases and J lost 5; bases outside the gene matches: 7. The CDR3 has 16 amino acids. This CDR3 is CASSIGWGTGTGELFF. CDR3 DNA: TGTGCCAGTAGTATCGGGTGGGGGACAGGGACCGGGGAGCTGTTTTTT.

The chain recombines TRBV6-5 with TRBJ1-3; D is perhaps TRBD1 (6 bases). The CDR3 loop spans 15 amino acids. Trimming pared 5 bases from V and 0 bases from J, leaving 11 bases between. The V gene's germline CDR1 is MNHEY and CDR2 SVGAGI. The CDR3 DNA reads TGTGCCAGCAGTACGGACAGCCTCTCTGGAAACACCATATATTTT. Translated, it gives CASSTDSLSGNTIYF.

V usage is TRBV19 and J usage is TRBJ2-6, with 9 bases lining up with TRBD1. V lost 5 bases, J lost 2 bases, and 7 bases stayed unmatched. The V gene's germline CDR1 is LNHDA and CDR2 SQIVND (reference sequence). The length of the CDR3 is 17 residues. CDR3 loop: CASSGGQGKTGANVLTF. CDR3 bases: TGTGCCAGTAGTGGCGGACAGGGGAAGACTGGGGCCAACGTCCTGACTTTC.

The chain has TRBV27 and TRBJ1-1; 7 bases match TRBD1. The germline gives CDR1 MNHEY, CDR2 SMNVEV (reference sequence). There are 13 residues in the CDR3. Trimming at V came to 2 bases and at J to 6 bases, leaving 3 bases not matched to a gene. The CDR3 DNA sequence: TGTGCCAGCAGTTTAGCAGGGGGAGCTGAAGCTTTCTTT. Its protein product is CASSLAGGAEAFF.

The gene calls are TRBV5-6 and TRBJ1-5; 9 bases align to TRBD1. The CDR3 spans 16 residues. Germline CDR1 reads SGHDT; CDR2 reads YYEEEE. J lost 1 base, V lost 4 bases, and 6 bases had no gene match. The CDR3 here is CASSEQGAVSNQPQHF. The CDR3, as DNA: TGTGCCAGCAGCGAACAGGGGGCGGTGAGCAATCAGCCCCAGCATTTT.

This chain links TRBV27 with TRBJ2-6; possibly TRBD1 for D (6 bases). The germline CDR1 and CDR2 sequences are MNHEY and SMNVEV (reference sequence). V lost 4 bases and J lost 4, with 14 bases in between. The CDR3 is 16 residues long. DNA for the CDR3: TGTGCCAGCAGTTCCAACAGGGATTCCGGGGCCAACGTCCTGACTTTC. Protein sequence: CASSSNRDSGANVLTF.

The genes are TRBV4-3 and TRBJ1-4; D remains ambiguous. V lost 4 bases, J lost 0 bases, and 6 bases lay in between. The germline gives CDR1 LGHNA, CDR2 YSLEER. The CDR3 sequence is 14 residues long. CDR3 loop: CASSRRATNEKLFF. In nucleotides, the CDR3 is TGCGCCAGCAGCCGTCGGGCAACTAATGAAAAACTGTTTTTT.

The genes are TRBV10-3 and TRBJ1-4, with D hard to call. The CDR3 has 12 residues. Germline lookup yields CDR1 ENHRY and CDR2 SYGVKD. V gave up 10 bases and J gave up 0 bases, with 6 bases separating them. The CDR3 region is CATGATNEKLFF. The CDR3 region has the DNA TGTGCCACAGGCGCAACTAATGAAAAACTGTTTTTT.

The chain couples TRBV27 to TRBJ1-5; the D is unclear. CDR1 and CDR2 from the germline V gene are MNHEY and SMNVEV (reference sequence). Trimming left V 6 bases short and J 4 bases short, with 7 bases between. The length of the CDR3 is 12 residues. The CDR3 bases are TGTGCCAGCAGCTCACTTAATCAGCCCCAGCATTTT. Its protein is CASSSLNQPQHF.

With regard to this clone: The germline gene is not matched at one end of the junction; a read error may be the cause. This chain joins TRBV5-6 and TRBJ1-2; D uncertain. The CDR3 totals 13 residues. Germline loops: CDR1 SGHDT, CDR2 YYEEEE. CDR3 amino acids: CASSLTDTYGCTF. As DNA, the CDR3 is TGTGCCAGCAGCTTGACAGATACTTATGGCTGCACCTTC. Variable domain in full (rest from reference TRBV5-6 and TRBJ1-2): DAGVTQSPTHLIKTRGQQVTLRCSPKSGHDTVSWYQQALGQGPQFIFQYYEEEERQRGNFPDRFSGHQFPNYSSELNVNALLLGDSALYLCASSLTDTYGCTFGSGTRLTVV.

The chain links TRBV9 to TRBJ2-5, with 10 bases lining up with TRBD1. V trimming: 3 bases; J trimming: 3 bases; junction bases outside the gene matches: 8. This CDR3 contains 16 residues. Germline CDR1 SGDLS, CDR2 YYNGEE. The CDR3 nucleotides are TGTGCCAGCAGCGCGGGTGACAGGGGGCGGGAAGAGACCCAGTACTTC. This encodes CASSAGDRGREETQYF. Using reference TRBV9 and TRBJ2-5 for the parts outside the CDR3, the full variable domain is DSGVTQTPKHLITATGQRVTLRCSPRSGDLSVYWYQQSLDQGLQFLIQYYNGEERAKGNILERFSAQQFPDLHSELNLSSLELGDSALYFCASSAGDRGREETQYFGPGTRLLVL.

The CDR3 is CASSVALTDTEAFF. DNA of the CDR3: TGTGCCAGCAGCGTCGCTCTGACAGACACTGAAGCTTTCTTT. The gene calls are TRBV9 and TRBJ1-1; possible D gene TRBD1, 5 bases. Per germline, CDR1 SGDLS and CDR2 YYNGEE. The CDR3 runs 14 residues. V gave up 2 bases and J gave up 3 bases, with 11 bases separating them.

This chain links TRBV5-6 with TRBJ2-7, with TRBD1 as a possible D gene (6 bases). V lost 4 bases and J lost 0, with 20 bases in between. Germline assignment: CDR1 SGHDT and CDR2 YYEEEE. This CDR3 region has 17 residues. The chain's CDR3 is CASSADPSGASSYEQYF. The CDR3 DNA reads as TGTGCCAGCAGCGCCGACCCATCAGGGGCCAGCTCCTACGAGCAGTACTTC.

V gene TRBV14 combines with J gene TRBJ1-2; a possible D gene is TRBD1 (5 bases). CDR1 SGHDN and CDR2 FVKESK come from the germline V gene. V gave up 2 bases and J gave up 7 bases, with 14 bases separating them. The CDR3 is 14 residues long. The CDR3 sequence is CASSQLRVNAGYTF. In nucleotides, the CDR3 is TGTGCCAGCAGCCAACTCAGGGTGAATGCTGGCTACACCTTC.

This chain connects TRBV14 to TRBJ2-7, with D uncertain. Trimming removed 0 bases at V and 13 bases at J, with 10 bases between. This CDR3 has 11 residues. The germline CDR1 and CDR2 sequences are SGHDN and FVKESK. The CDR3 coding sequence is TGTGCCAGCAGCCAAGAACGCAGGTTCTACTTC. Its protein is CASSQERRFYF.